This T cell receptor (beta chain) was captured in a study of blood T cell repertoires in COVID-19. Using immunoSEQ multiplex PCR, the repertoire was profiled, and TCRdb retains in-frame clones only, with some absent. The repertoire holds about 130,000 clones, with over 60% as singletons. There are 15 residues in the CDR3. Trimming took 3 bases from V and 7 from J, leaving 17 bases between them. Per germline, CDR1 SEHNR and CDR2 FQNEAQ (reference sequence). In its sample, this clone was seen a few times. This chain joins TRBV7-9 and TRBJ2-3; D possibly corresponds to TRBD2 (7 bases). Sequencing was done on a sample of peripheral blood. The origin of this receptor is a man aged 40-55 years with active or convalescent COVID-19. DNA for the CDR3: TGTGCCAGCAGCTTGGCGGGGGCCTCCACGAATACGCAGTATTTT. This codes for CASSLAGASTNTQYF. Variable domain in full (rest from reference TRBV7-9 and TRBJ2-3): DTGVSQNPRHKITKRGQNVTFRCDPISEHNRLYWYRQTLGQGPEFLTYFQNEAQLEKSRLLSDRFSAERPKGSFSTLEIQRTEQGDSAMYLCASSLAGASTNTQYFGPGTRLTVL.